This T cell receptor beta chain was recovered during a study of long-term antiretroviral therapy in people with HIV. The assay, immunoSEQ v3.0, was run at survey level. The protocol was immunoSEQ multiplex PCR, while the TCRdb copy is restricted to in-frame clones and leaves out a portion. The sample carries tens of thousands of clones, over 90% recorded once. About this clone itself: Its antigen is still unknown.

Findings and caveats of the study: Post-ART, diversity grew, though it stayed under transplant donor control levels.

This sequence was found in a woman in her 50s with HIV. Here the sequenced sample was unsorted PBMCs, taken 4.1 years after starting antiretroviral therapy.

The CDR3 DNA reads as TGCGCCAGCAGCACCACAGACTCCCTAGCGGAGACCCAGTACTTC. This encodes CASSTTDSLAETQYF. V is TRBV5-1 and J is TRBJ2-5; weak D call: TRBD2 (6 bases). Trimming removed 4 bases at V and 5 bases at J, with 18 bases between. The germline CDR1 and CDR2 sequences are SGHRS and YFSETQ. This CDR3 has 15 residues.